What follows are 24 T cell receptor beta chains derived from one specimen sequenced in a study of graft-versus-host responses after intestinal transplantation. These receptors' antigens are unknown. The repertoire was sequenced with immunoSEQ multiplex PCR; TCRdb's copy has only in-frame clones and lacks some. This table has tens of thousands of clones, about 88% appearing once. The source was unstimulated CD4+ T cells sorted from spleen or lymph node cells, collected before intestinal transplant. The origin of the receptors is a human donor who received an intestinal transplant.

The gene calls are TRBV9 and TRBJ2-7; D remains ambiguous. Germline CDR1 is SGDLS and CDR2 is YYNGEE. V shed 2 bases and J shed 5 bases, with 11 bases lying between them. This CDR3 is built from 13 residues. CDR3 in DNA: TGTGCCAGCAGCGTTGGCAAACGGGACGAGCAGTACTTC. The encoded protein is CASSVGKRDEQYF.

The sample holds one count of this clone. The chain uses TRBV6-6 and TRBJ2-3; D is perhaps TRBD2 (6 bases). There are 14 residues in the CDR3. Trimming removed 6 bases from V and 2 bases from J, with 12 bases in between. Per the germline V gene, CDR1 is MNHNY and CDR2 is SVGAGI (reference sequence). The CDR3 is CASRRGTFTDTQYF. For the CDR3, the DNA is TGTGCCAGCAGGAGAGGGACTTTCACAGATACGCAGTATTTT.

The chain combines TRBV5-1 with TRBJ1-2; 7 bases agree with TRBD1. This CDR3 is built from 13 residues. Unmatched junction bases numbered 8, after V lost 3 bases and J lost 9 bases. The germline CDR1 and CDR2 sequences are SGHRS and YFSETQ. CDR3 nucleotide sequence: TGCGCCAGCAGCTACAGGGGCTATCAAAGCTACACCTTC. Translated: CASSYRGYQSYTF.

The CDR3 DNA is TGTGCCAGCAGCCCCGGACTGTACCAAGAGACCCAGTACTTC. It encodes CASSPGLYQETQYF. The chain couples TRBV7-8 to TRBJ2-5; a possible D gene is TRBD2 (5 bases). The CDR3 runs 14 residues. V dropped 5 bases and J dropped 0 bases, with 10 bases sitting between them. CDR1 is SGHVS and CDR2 is FQNEAQ in the germline V gene.

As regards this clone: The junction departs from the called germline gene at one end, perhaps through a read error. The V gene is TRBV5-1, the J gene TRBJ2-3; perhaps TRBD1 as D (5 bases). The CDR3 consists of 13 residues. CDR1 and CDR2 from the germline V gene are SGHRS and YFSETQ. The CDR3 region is CASSTNLDTPPSF. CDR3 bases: TGCGCCAGCAGCACAAATCTGGACACCCCGCCGTCTTTT.

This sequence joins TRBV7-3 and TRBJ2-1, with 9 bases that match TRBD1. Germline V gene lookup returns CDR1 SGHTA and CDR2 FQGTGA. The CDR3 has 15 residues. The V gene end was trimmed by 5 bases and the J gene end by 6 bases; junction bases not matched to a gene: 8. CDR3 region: CASSPRTGDGNEQFF. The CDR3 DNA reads TGTGCCAGCAGCCCGAGGACAGGGGATGGCAATGAGCAGTTCTTC.

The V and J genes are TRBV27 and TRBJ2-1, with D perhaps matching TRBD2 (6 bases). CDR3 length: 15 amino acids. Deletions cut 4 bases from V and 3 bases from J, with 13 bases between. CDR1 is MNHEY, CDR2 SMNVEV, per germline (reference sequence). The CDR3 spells CASSSTRRVYNEQFF. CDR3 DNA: TGTGCCAGCAGTTCGACCCGGAGGGTCTACAATGAGCAGTTCTTC.

The DNA for the CDR3 is TGTGCCAGCAACCGGGACAGCTCCTACGAGCAGTACTTC. Translating it yields CASNRDSSYEQYF. This sequence joins TRBV6-6 and TRBJ2-7, with 7 bases matching TRBD1. The trim removed 7 bases at V and 0 bases at J, leaving 3 bases unmatched. CDR1 MNHNY and CDR2 SVGAGI come from the germline V gene (reference sequence). This CDR3 contains 13 residues.

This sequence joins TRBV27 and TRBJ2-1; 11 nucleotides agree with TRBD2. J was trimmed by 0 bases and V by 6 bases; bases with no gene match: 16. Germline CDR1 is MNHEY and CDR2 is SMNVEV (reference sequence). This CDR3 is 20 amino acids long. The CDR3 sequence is CASSFTGTSGWKSSYNEQFF. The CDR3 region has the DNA TGTGCCAGCAGCTTCACCGGGACTAGCGGATGGAAGAGCTCCTACAATGAGCAGTTCTTC.

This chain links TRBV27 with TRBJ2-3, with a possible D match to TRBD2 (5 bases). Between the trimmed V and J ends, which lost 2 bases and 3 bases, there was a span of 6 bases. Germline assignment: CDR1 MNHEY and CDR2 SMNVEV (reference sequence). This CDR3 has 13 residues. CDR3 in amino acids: CASSLRGTDTQYF. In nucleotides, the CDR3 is TGTGCCAGCAGTTTACGAGGGACAGATACGCAGTATTTT.

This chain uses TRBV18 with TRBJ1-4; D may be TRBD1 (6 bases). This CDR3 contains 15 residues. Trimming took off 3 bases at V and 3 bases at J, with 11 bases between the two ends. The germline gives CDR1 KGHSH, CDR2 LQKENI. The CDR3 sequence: CASSPQGRANEKLFF. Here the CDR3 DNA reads TGTGCCAGCTCACCCCAGGGGCGAGCTAATGAAAAACTGTTTTTT.

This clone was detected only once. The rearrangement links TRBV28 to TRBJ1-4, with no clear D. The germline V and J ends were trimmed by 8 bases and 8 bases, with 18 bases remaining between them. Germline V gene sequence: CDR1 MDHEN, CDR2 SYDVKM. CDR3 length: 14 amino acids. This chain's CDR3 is CASSPGPLEEKLFF. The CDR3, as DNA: TGTGCCAGCTCCCCCGGTCCCCTGGAGGAAAAACTGTTTTTT. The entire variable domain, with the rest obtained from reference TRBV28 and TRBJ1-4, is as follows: DVKVTQSSRYLVKRTGEKVFLECVQDMDHENMFWYRQDPGLGLRLIYFSYDVKMKEKGDIPEGYSVSREKKERFSLILESASTNQTSMYLCASSPGPLEEKLFFGSGTQLSVL.

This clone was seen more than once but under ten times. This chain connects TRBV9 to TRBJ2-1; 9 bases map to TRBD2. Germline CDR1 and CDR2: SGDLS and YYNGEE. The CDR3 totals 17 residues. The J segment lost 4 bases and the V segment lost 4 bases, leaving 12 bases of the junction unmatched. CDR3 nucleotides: TGTGCCAGCAGCCCCCCTGGGAGGGCGGGAGGGTACAATGAGCAGTTCTTC. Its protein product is CASSPPGRAGGYNEQFF.

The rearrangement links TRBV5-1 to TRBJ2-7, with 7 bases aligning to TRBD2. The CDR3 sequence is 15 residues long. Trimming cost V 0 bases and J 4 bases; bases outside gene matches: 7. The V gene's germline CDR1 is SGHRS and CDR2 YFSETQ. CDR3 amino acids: CASSLGTASGYEQYF. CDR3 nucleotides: TGCGCCAGCAGCTTGGGAACGGCTAGCGGATACGAGCAGTACTTC.

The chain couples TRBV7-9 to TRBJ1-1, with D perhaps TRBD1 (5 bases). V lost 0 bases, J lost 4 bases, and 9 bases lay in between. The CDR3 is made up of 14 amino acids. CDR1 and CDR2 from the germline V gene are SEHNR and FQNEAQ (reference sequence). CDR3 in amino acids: CASSLAAGPTEAFF. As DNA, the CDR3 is TGTGCCAGCAGCTTAGCCGCAGGGCCCACTGAAGCTTTCTTT.

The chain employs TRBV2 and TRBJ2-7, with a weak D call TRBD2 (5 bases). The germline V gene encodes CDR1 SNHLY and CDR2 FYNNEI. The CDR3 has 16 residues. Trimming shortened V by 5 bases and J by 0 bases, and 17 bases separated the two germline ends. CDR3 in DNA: TGTGCCAGCAGTCTGCTCGAGGGCTCAAGCTCCTACGAGCAGTACTTC. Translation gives CASSLLEGSSSYEQYF.

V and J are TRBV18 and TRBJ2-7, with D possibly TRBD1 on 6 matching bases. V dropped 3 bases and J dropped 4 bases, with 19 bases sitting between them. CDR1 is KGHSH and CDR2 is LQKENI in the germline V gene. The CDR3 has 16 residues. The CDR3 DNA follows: TGTGCCAGCTCACCGCTACAGGGCCGTCTTCCTTACGAGCAGTACTTC. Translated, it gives CASSPLQGRLPYEQYF.

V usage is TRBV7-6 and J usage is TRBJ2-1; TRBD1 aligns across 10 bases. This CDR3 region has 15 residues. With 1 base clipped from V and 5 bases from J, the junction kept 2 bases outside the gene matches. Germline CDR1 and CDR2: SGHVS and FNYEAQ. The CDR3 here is CASSLGQGANNEQFF. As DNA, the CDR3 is TGTGCCAGCAGCTTAGGACAGGGGGCCAACAATGAGCAGTTCTTC.

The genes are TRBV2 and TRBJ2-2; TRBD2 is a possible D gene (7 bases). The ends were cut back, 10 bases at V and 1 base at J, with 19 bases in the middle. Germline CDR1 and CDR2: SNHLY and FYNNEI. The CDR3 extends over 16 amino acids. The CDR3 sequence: CATTRGAGENTGELFF. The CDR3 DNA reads TGTGCCACCACCCGGGGGGCTGGGGAGAACACCGGGGAGCTGTTTTTT. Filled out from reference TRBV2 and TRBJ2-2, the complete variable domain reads EPEVTQTPSHQVTQMGQEVILRCVPISNHLYFYWYRQILGQKVEFLVSFYNNEISEKSEIFDDQFSVERPDGSNFTLKIRSTKLEDSAMYFCATTRGAGENTGELFFGEGSRLTVL.

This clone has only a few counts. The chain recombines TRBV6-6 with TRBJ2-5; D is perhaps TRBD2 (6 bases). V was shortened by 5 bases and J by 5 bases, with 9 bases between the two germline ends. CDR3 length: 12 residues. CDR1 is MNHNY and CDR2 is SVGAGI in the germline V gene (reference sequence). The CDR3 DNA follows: TGTGCCAGCAGTGGTGGGGGGGAGACCCAGTACTTC. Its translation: CASSGGGETQYF.

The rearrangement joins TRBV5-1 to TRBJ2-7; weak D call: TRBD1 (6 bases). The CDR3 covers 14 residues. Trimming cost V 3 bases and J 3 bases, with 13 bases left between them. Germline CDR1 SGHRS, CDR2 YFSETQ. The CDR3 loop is CASSSNGRGYEQYF. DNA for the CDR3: TGCGCCAGCAGCTCGAACGGCAGGGGCTACGAGCAGTACTTC.

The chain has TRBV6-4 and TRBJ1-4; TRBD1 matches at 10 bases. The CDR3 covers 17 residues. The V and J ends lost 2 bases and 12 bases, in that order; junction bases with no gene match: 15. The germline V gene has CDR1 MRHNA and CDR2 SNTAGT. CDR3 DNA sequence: TGTGCCAGCAGTGACGTCTGGCAGGAGACAGGGGGCGAGGAACTGTTTTTT. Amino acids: CASSDVWQETGGEELFF.

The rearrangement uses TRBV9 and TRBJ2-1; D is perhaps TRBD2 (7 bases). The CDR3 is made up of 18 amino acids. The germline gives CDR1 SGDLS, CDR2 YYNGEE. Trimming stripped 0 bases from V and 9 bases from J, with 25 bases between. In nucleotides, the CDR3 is TGTGCCAGCAGCGTAGGAGGGGGGGGGACTACCCGCCTTAGTGAGCAGTTCTTC. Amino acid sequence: CASSVGGGGTTRLSEQFF.

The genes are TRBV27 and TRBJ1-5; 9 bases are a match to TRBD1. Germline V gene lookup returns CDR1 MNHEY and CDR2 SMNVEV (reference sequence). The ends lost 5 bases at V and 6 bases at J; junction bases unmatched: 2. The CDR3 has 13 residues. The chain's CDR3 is CASSLDRGQPQHF. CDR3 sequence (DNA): TGTGCCAGCAGTCTGGACAGGGGTCAGCCCCAGCATTTT.